The clone carrying this TCR beta chain was seen repeatedly, ten times or more. The germline CDR1 and CDR2 sequences are ENHRY and SYGVKD. Trimming removed 3 bases at V and 3 bases at J, with 8 bases between. CDR3 size: 14 residues. The authors used template switching to add a universal primer site and gave cDNA unique molecular identifiers. TCRdb used MiXCR to reprocess the 5' RACE reads, holding one entry per CDR3 protein. The sample lists 700,000 to 950,000 distinct CDR3 sequences, roughly an eighth occurring once. This sample stems from a study of identical twins. This sample also appeared in a second study, on yellow fever vaccine responses in identical twins.

What was sequenced was PBMCs. This chain connects TRBV10-3 to TRBJ1-4; D remains unclear. This receptor was identified in a woman under 30 in good health. CDR3 nucleotide sequence: TGTGCCATCAGTGAAGGAGGGTCTAATGAAAAACTGTTTTTT. Encoded protein: CAISEGGSNEKLFF.